This TCR beta chain was captured in a study of T cell changes during pregnancy in multiple sclerosis. Sequencing used immunoSEQ multiplex PCR; TCRdb keeps in-frame clones, though not all of them. The sample contains some 40,000 clones, 75% to 90% of which appear only once. The CDR3 is made up of 15 amino acids. CDR1 is GTSNPN and CDR2 is SVGIG in the germline V gene (reference sequence). Trimming removed 1 base at V and 0 bases at J, with 12 bases between. The source is a female donor in good health, enrolled as a control in a pregnancy study. The genes are TRBV30 and TRBJ1-2; a weak D match, TRBD1 (5 bases). The specimen comprised peripheral blood, sampled in the second trimester of pregnancy. CDR3 sequence reads: CAWSGRGYSNYGYTF. Written as DNA, the CDR3 is TGTGCCTGGAGTGGTAGGGGATACTCTAACTATGGCTACACCTTC.